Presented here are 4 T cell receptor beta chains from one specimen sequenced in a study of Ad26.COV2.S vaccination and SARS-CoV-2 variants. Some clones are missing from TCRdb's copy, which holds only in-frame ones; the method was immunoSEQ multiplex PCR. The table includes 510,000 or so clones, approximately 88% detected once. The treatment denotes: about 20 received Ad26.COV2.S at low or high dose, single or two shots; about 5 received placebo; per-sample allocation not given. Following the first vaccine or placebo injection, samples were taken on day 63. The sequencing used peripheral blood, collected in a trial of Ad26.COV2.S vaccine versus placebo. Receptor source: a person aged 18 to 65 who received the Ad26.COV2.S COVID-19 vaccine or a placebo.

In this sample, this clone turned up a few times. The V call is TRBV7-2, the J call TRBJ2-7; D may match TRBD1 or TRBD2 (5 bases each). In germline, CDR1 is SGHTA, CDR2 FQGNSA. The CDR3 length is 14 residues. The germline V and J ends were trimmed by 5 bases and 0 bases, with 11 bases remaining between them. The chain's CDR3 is CASSPGPFSYEQYF. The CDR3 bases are TGTGCCAGCAGCCCGGGACCGTTCTCCTACGAGCAGTACTTC.

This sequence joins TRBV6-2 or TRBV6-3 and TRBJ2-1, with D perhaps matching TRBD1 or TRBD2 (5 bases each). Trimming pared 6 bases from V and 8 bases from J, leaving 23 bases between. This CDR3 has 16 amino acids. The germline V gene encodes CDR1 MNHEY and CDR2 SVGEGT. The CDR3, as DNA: TGTGCCAGCAGCCCACCGGGACCCACAACCAGCTATGAGCAGTTCTTC. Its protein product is CASSPPGPTTSYEQFF.

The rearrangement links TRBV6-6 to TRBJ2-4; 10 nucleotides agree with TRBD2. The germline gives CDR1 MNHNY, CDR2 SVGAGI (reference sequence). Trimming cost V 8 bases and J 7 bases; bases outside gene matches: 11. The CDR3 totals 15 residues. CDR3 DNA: TGTGCCAGCTCTGCAGCGGGAGGGCCTCGGAACATTCAGTACTTC. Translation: CASSAAGGPRNIQYF.

This chain's CDR3 is CAISGRLNTEAFF. The CDR3 DNA sequence: TGTGCCATCAGTGGTCGATTGAACACTGAAGCTTTCTTT. The V and J genes are TRBV10-3 and TRBJ1-1; D is ambiguous. V lost 4 bases to trimming and J lost 0 bases, with 6 bases between them. This CDR3 spans 13 amino acids. CDR1 and CDR2 (germline): ENHRY, SYGVKD.